The 29 T cell receptor beta chains in this list originate from one sample, sequenced in a study of blood T cell repertoires in COVID-19. Profiling relied on immunoSEQ multiplex PCR, and the TCRdb table lists in-frame clones only, not all of them. The repertoire holds about 250,000 clones, with around four fifths as singletons. The sample was PBMCs or T cells enriched from blood (not recorded which). These receptors were taken from a middle-aged woman who had been exposed to COVID-19.

V usage is TRBV6-2 or TRBV6-3 and J usage is TRBJ2-3, with D perhaps TRBD2 (5 bases). The CDR3 spans 15 residues. Trimming pared 4 bases from V and 1 base from J, leaving 12 bases between. Germline V gene sequence: CDR1 MNHEY, CDR2 SVGEGT. CDR3 in DNA: TGTGCCAGCAGTTCGTTTAGGACTGGCACAGATACGCAGTATTTT. Translation gives CASSSFRTGTDTQYF.

The chain is built from TRBV4-1 and TRBJ2-1; TRBD1 aligns across 9 bases. CDR3 length: 15 residues. The J segment lost 7 bases and the V segment lost 4 bases, leaving 8 bases of the junction unmatched. Germline lookup yields CDR1 MGHRA and CDR2 YSYEKL. CDR3 amino acids: CASSPQDRGLNEQFF. The CDR3 bases are TGCGCCAGCAGCCCTCAGGACAGGGGCCTTAATGAGCAGTTCTTC.

This clone was picked up a small number of times. The V gene is TRBV7-3, the J gene TRBJ2-2; 9 nucleotides agree with TRBD2. The CDR3 runs to 16 residues. Germline V gene data show CDR1 as SGHTA and CDR2 as FQGTGA. V shed 1 base and J 4 bases; nucleotides not matched to a gene: 4. The CDR3 region has the DNA TGTGCCAGCAGCTTAAAAGCGGGGGGCCCCACCGGGGAGCTGTTTTTT. It codes for CASSLKAGGPTGELFF.

The chain joins TRBV6-2 or TRBV6-3 to TRBJ1-2; D uncertain. CDR3 length equals 14 residues. Germline loops: CDR1 MNHEY, CDR2 SVGEGT. Trimming took off 3 bases at V and 2 bases at J, with 10 bases between the two ends. The chain's CDR3 is CASSYGRLNYGYTF. As DNA, the CDR3 is TGTGCCAGCAGTTATGGCAGGCTCAACTATGGCTACACCTTC.

This clone occurred a few times. V usage is TRBV28 and J usage is TRBJ1-4; TRBD1 agrees at 9 bases. Germline-derived CDR1 and CDR2 are MDHEN and SYDVKM. V shed 7 bases and J 7 bases; nucleotides not matched to a gene: 7. The CDR3 is made up of 14 amino acids. The CDR3 spells CASIPGTGSEKLFF. The CDR3 DNA is TGTGCCAGCATCCCCGGGACAGGGAGTGAAAAACTGTTTTTT.

The J gene is TRBJ2-3, the V gene TRBV11-2; TRBD1 agrees at 8 bases. CDR3 length: 15 residues. J gave up 0 bases and V 5 bases, and 4 bases lay outside the gene matches. CDR1 and CDR2 (germline): SGHAT, FQNNGV. CDR3 amino acids: CASSVQGVSTDTQYF. CDR3 DNA sequence: TGTGCCAGCAGCGTACAGGGGGTCAGCACAGATACGCAGTATTTT.

In nucleotides, the CDR3 is TGTGCCACCCCTAGGGGAAATTACAGGGATGGCAATGGCTACACCTTC. This gives the protein CATPRGNYRDGNGYTF. The chain employs TRBV6-6 and TRBJ1-2, with D possibly matching TRBD1 (6 bases). The CDR3 sequence is 16 residues long. The germline V gene encodes CDR1 MNHNY and CDR2 SVGAGI (reference sequence). Trimming removed 10 bases from V and 6 bases from J, with 27 bases in between.

This chain links TRBV5-6 with TRBJ1-1; D may be TRBD1 (5 bases). Germline CDR1 and CDR2: SGHDT and YYEEEE. This CDR3 has 16 amino acids. V lost 4 bases and J 1 base, leaving 17 bases between the germline ends. The CDR3 bases are TGTGCCAGCAGCCCTACCTCAGGGCTCGAGAACACTGAAGCTTTCTTT. Protein sequence: CASSPTSGLENTEAFF.

V is TRBV12-3 or TRBV12-4 and J is TRBJ1-1, with D tentatively TRBD1 (6 bases). Trimming removed 4 bases at V and 4 bases at J, with 10 bases between. CDR3 length: 13 residues. CDR3 sequence: CASSSGAPTEAFF. In nucleotides, the CDR3 is TGTGCCAGCAGTTCAGGGGCCCCCACTGAAGCTTTCTTT.

There are many counts of this clone. J is TRBJ1-2 and V is TRBV19; D is undetermined. This CDR3 comprises 15 residues. The germline V and J ends were trimmed by 4 bases and 0 bases, with 12 bases remaining between them. CDR1 and CDR2 from the germline V gene are LNHDA and SQIVND (reference sequence). Here the CDR3 reads CASSTGRPANYGYTF. CDR3 sequence (DNA): TGTGCCAGTAGTACGGGGAGGCCAGCTAACTATGGCTACACCTTC.

The chain uses TRBV20-1 and TRBJ1-1; D uncertain. V gave up 5 bases and J gave up 7 bases, with 11 bases separating them. CDR1 is DFQATT and CDR2 is SNEGSKA in the germline V gene (reference sequence). This CDR3 contains 11 residues. The CDR3 nucleotides read TGCAGTGCTTCGAGGGAGGTTGAAGCTTTCTTT. This sequence encodes CSASREVEAFF.

This clone was counted at least ten times. The rearrangement links TRBV30 to TRBJ1-2; 11 positions match TRBD1. V dropped 3 bases and J dropped 7; count of bases not matched to a gene: 7. There are 14 residues in the CDR3. CDR1 and CDR2 (germline): GTSNPN, SVGIG (reference sequence). CDR3 sequence (DNA): TGTGCCTGGAGACGGGACAGGGGGATTCCTGGCTACACCTTC. It translates to CAWRRDRGIPGYTF.

This sequence joins TRBV9 and TRBJ2-7; 9 nucleotides line up with TRBD2. This CDR3 spans 16 amino acids. The V and J ends lost 0 bases and 1 base, in that order; junction bases with no gene match: 5. Germline CDR1 is SGDLS and CDR2 is YYNGEE. The CDR3 sequence: CASSVASSGASYEQYF. In DNA form, the CDR3 reads TGTGCCAGCAGCGTAGCTTCTAGCGGGGCTTCCTACGAGCAGTACTTC.

This clone was observed a few times. The same CDR3 arises from other DNA sequences in this sample as well. The chain's CDR3 is CASSLVLAGGQETQYF. The CDR3 coding sequence is TGCGCCAGCAGCTTGGTTCTAGCGGGGGGGCAAGAGACCCAGTACTTC. V is TRBV5-1 and J is TRBJ2-5; TRBD2 aligns across 12 bases. V was pared by 0 bases and J by 2 bases, with 2 bases of the junction left unmatched. Looked up from germline, CDR1 is SGHRS and CDR2 is YFSETQ. This CDR3 has 16 residues.

CDR3: CSVADRADQPQHF. CDR3 nucleotides: TGCAGCGTAGCCGACAGGGCAGATCAGCCCCAGCATTTT. V is TRBV29-1 and J is TRBJ1-5, with 7 bases lining up with TRBD1. Germline CDR1 reads SQVTM; CDR2 reads ANQGSEA. The CDR3 extends over 13 amino acids. The trim removed 6 bases at V and 5 bases at J, leaving 7 bases unmatched.

The chain couples TRBV6-5 to TRBJ2-7; 9 bases match TRBD2. CDR3 size: 12 residues. Germline V lookup: CDR1 MNHEY, CDR2 SVGAGI. V trimming: 6 bases; J trimming: 7 bases; junction bases outside the gene matches: 4. The CDR3 loop reads CASSKTSGEQYF. For the CDR3, the DNA is TGTGCCAGCAGCAAGACTAGCGGTGAGCAGTACTTC.

The V call is TRBV5-5, the J call TRBJ1-4, with 8 bases that match TRBD1. From germline, CDR1 is SGHKS and CDR2 YYEKEE (reference sequence). The CDR3 covers 16 residues. V shed 2 bases and J 0 bases; nucleotides not matched to a gene: 3. CDR3 nucleotide sequence: TGTGCCAGCAGCTTAACAGGGGGGCCAACTAATGAAAAACTGTTTTTT. This codes for CASSLTGGPTNEKLFF.

The rearrangement uses TRBV27 and TRBJ1-6; maybe TRBD1 (6 bases). The CDR3 runs 15 residues. CDR1 is MNHEY and CDR2 is SMNVEV in the germline V gene (reference sequence). With 3 bases removed from V and 4 bases from J, the gap between germline ends came to 10 bases. This CDR3 reads CASSFGTPYNSPLHF. In DNA form, the CDR3 reads TGTGCCAGCAGTTTCGGGACACCTTATAATTCACCCCTCCACTTT.

This clone turned up a few times. This chain connects TRBV12-3 or TRBV12-4 to TRBJ1-2; D perhaps matches TRBD1 (5 bases). This CDR3 comprises 13 residues. The germline V and J ends were trimmed by 5 bases and 2 bases, with 9 bases remaining between them. The CDR3 protein is CASSRTPNYGYTF. CDR3 nucleotides: TGTGCCAGCAGTCGGACACCGAACTATGGCTACACCTTC.

Only a few counts were recorded for this clone. This chain links TRBV7-3 with TRBJ2-3, with D maybe TRBD1 (5 bases). The CDR3 spans 15 residues. Germline lookup yields CDR1 SGHTA and CDR2 FQGTGA. V was pared by 5 bases and J by 1 base, with 13 bases between. CDR3 bases: TGTGCCAGCAGCCCCCAGGGCGTAGGCACAGATACGCAGTATTTT. Residues: CASSPQGVGTDTQYF.

V and J are TRBV5-1 and TRBJ2-2; 9 bases align to TRBD1. This CDR3 spans 14 amino acids. V shed 5 bases, J shed 4 bases, and the junction held 3 bases outside the gene matches. From germline, CDR1 is SGHRS and CDR2 YFSETQ. CDR3 bases: TGCGCCAGCAGAACAGGGGGCCCCACCGGGGAGCTGTTTTTT. Protein: CASRTGGPTGELFF. Drawing the rest from reference TRBV5-1 and TRBJ2-2, the complete variable domain is KAGVTQTPRYLIKTRGQQVTLSCSPISGHRSVSWYQQTPGQGLQFLFEYFSETQRNKGNFPGRFSGRQFSNSRSEMNVSTLELGDSALYLCASRTGGPTGELFFGEGSRLTVL.

The V gene is TRBV28, the J gene TRBJ2-1; D possibly corresponds to TRBD2 (5 bases). The CDR3 runs 11 residues. Trimming pared 11 bases from V and 7 bases from J, leaving 12 bases between. Looked up from germline, CDR1 is MDHEN and CDR2 is SYDVKM. DNA for the CDR3: TGTGCCCGTGGCGGGTGGAATGAGCAGTTCTTC. This sequence encodes CARGGWNEQFF.

The chain uses TRBV28 and TRBJ1-2; 8 nucleotides line up with TRBD1. The CDR3 has 15 residues. V lost 6 bases and J lost 4; bases outside the gene matches: 10. Per germline, CDR1 MDHEN and CDR2 SYDVKM. The CDR3 loop reads CASRGGQVGSYGYTF. CDR3 nucleotides: TGTGCCAGCAGGGGGGGACAGGTCGGGAGCTATGGCTACACCTTC.

There are a few counts of this clone. The J gene is TRBJ1-3, the V gene TRBV28; weak D call: TRBD1 (5 bases). The CDR3 is made up of 15 amino acids. Trimming shortened V by 5 bases and J by 5 bases, and 16 bases separated the two germline ends. The germline V gene encodes CDR1 MDHEN and CDR2 SYDVKM. The CDR3 is CASSPPGGRRNTIYF. The CDR3 DNA sequence: TGTGCCAGCAGTCCCCCCGGGGGTAGGAGAAACACCATATATTTT.

This clone occurred once. The chain couples TRBV30 to TRBJ1-2, with 10 bases matching TRBD1. V lost 3 bases, J lost 6 bases, and 1 base stayed unmatched. The CDR3 length is 12 residues. Germline loops: CDR1 GTSNPN, CDR2 SVGIG (reference sequence). The CDR3 nucleotides are TGTGCCTGGAGGGGGACAGGGGATGGCTACACCTTC. This sequence encodes CAWRGTGDGYTF. Full variable domain (rest looked up from reference TRBV30 and TRBJ1-2): SQTIHQWPATLVQPVGSPLSLECTVEGTSNPNLYWYRQAAGRGLQLLFYSVGIGQISSEVPQNLSASRPQDRQFILSSKKLLLSDSGFYLCAWRGTGDGYTFGSGTRLTVV.

This chain joins TRBV4-2 and TRBJ1-2; D remains ambiguous. The CDR3 has 14 amino acids. The V end lost 3 bases, the J end lost 2 bases, and 10 bases lay between the germline ends. CDR1 is LGHNA, CDR2 YNFKEQ, per germline. CDR3 protein: CASSQITENYGYTF. The CDR3 DNA reads TGTGCCAGCAGCCAGATTACAGAGAACTATGGCTACACCTTC.

The chain has TRBV5-1 and TRBJ2-7, with 8 bases identical to TRBD2. Germline loops: CDR1 SGHRS, CDR2 YFSETQ. J gave up 3 bases and V 0 bases, and 5 bases lay outside the gene matches. The CDR3 is 15 amino acids. CDR3 bases: TGCGCCAGCAGCTTGGCCCCGGGGGGGAGCTACGAGCAGTACTTC. Its protein product is CASSLAPGGSYEQYF.

This chain uses TRBV7-8 with TRBJ2-1; a possible D gene is TRBD2 (5 bases). Germline V gene data show CDR1 as SGHVS and CDR2 as FQNEAQ. This CDR3 contains 15 residues. V gave up 5 bases and J gave up 6 bases, with 17 bases separating them. CDR3 amino acids: CASSLPRRVGNEQFF. CDR3 bases: TGTGCCAGCAGCCTGCCCCGGCGGGTGGGCAATGAGCAGTTCTTC.

V usage is TRBV5-1 and J usage is TRBJ1-1; D possibly corresponds to TRBD1 (6 bases). Germline CDR1 is SGHRS and CDR2 is YFSETQ. The CDR3 is made up of 15 amino acids. The ends were cut back, 4 bases at V and 1 base at J, with 14 bases in the middle. CDR3 loop: CASSGGPPANTEAFF. CDR3 in DNA: TGCGCCAGCAGCGGGGGCCCTCCCGCGAACACTGAAGCTTTCTTT. The full variable domain, with the rest looked up from reference TRBV5-1 and TRBJ1-1, is KAGVTQTPRYLIKTRGQQVTLSCSPISGHRSVSWYQQTPGQGLQFLFEYFSETQRNKGNFPGRFSGRQFSNSRSEMNVSTLELGDSALYLCASSGGPPANTEAFFGQGTRLTVV.